This T cell receptor beta chain was sequenced during a study of beta chain features in type 1 diabetes. Study summary: Researchers looked at 107,917,701 sorted cells across all samples. Notes on the study in general: All four CD4+ subsets of Type 1 diabetes patients contained TCRB CDR3s that were moderately but significantly shorter.

This clone was picked up a small number of times. The antigen is unknown. V lost 6 bases and J 3 bases, leaving 12 bases between the germline ends. Germline assignment: CDR1 MDHEN and CDR2 SYDVKM. The CDR3 has 13 residues. Every bit of the isolated RNA underwent reverse transcription, so sequencing read expressed TCRB transcripts. The protocol was immunoSEQ multiplex PCR, while the TCRdb copy is restricted to in-frame clones and leaves out a portion. The sample carries about 160,000 clones, 7.5% to 9.5% recorded once. The chain carries TRBV28 and TRBJ2-7, with D perhaps matching TRBD2 (6 bases). This receptor was identified in a woman under 30 with type 1 diabetes. Sequencing was carried out using central memory CD4+ T cells from blood. The CDR3 DNA sequence: TGTGCCAGCAGGGGGACTTCGCTCTACGAGCAGTACTTC. It specifies CASRGTSLYEQYF.